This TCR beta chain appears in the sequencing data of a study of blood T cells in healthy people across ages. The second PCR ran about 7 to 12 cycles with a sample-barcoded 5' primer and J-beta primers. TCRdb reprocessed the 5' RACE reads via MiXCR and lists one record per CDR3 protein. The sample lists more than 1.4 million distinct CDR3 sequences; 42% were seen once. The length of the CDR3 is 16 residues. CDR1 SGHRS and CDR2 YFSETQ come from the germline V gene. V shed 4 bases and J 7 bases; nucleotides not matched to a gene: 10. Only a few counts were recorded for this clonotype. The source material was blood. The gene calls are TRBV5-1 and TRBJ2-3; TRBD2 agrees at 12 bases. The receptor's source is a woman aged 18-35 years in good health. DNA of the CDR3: TGCGCCAGCAGCACAGCTAGCGGGGGGGCCGCGAATACGCAGTATTTT. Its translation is CASSTASGGAANTQYF.